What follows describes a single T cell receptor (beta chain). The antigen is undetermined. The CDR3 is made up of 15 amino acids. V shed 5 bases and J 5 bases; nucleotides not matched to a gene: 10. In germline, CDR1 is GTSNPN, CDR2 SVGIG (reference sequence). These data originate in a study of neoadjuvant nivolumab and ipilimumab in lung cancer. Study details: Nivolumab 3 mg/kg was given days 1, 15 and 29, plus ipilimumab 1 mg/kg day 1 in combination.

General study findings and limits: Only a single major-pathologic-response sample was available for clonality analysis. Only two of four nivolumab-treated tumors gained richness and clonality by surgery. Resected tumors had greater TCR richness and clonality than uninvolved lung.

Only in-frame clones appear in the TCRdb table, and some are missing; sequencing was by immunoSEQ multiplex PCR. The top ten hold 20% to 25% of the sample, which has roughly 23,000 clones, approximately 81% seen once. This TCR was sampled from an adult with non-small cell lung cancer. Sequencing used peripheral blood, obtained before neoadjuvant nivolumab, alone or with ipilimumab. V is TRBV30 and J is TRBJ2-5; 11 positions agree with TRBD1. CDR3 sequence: CAWGRGTGGSETQYF. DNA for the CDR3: TGTGCCTGGGGCCGCGGGACAGGGGGTTCCGAGACCCAGTACTTC. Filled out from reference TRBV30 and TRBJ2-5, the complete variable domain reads SQTIHQWPATLVQPVGSPLSLECTVEGTSNPNLYWYRQAAGRGLQLLFYSVGIGQISSEVPQNLSASRPQDRQFILSSKKLLLSDSGFYLCAWGRGTGGSETQYFGPGTRLLVL.